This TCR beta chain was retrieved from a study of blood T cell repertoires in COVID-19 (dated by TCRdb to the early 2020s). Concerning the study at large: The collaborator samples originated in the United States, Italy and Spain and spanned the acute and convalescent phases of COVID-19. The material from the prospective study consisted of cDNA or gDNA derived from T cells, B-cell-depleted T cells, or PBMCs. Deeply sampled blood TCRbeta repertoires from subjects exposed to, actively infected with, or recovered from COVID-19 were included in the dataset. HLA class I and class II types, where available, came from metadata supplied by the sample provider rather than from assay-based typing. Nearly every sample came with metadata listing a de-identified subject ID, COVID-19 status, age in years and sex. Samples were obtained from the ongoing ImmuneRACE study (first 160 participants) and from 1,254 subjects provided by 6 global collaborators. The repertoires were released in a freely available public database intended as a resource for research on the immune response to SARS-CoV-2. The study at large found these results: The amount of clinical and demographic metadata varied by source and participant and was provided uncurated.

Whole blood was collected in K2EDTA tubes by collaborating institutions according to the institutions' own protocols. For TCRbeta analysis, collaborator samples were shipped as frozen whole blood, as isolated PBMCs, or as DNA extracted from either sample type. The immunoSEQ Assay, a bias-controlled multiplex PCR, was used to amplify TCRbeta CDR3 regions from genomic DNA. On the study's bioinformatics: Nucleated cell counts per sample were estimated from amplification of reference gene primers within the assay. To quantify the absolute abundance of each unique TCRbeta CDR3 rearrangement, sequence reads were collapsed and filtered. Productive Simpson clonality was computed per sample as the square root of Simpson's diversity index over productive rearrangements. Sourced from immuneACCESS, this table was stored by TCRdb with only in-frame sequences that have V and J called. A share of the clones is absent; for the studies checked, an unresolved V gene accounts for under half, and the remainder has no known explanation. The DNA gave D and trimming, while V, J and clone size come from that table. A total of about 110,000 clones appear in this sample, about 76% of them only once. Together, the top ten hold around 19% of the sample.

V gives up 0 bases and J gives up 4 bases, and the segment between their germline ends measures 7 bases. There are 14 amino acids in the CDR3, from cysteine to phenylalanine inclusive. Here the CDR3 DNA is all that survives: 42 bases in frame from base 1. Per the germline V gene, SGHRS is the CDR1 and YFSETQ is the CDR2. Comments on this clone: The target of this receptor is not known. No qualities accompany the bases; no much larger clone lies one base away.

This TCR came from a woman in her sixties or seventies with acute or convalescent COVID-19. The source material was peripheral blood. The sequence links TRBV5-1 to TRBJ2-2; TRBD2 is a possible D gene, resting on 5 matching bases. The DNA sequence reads TGCGCCAGCAGCTTGGGGACTGCCACCGGGGAGCTGTTTTTT. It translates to CASSLGTATGELFF.